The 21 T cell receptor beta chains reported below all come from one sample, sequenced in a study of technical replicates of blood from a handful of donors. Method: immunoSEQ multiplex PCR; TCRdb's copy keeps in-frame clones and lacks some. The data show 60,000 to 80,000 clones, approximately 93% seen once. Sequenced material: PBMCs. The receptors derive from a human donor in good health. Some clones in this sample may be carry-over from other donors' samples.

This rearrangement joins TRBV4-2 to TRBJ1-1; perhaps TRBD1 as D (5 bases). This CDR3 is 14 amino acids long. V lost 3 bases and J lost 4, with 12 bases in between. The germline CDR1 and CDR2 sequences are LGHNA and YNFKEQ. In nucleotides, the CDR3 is TGTGCCAGCAGCCAGCAGGGTTATGGCACTGAAGCTTTCTTT. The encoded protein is CASSQQGYGTEAFF.

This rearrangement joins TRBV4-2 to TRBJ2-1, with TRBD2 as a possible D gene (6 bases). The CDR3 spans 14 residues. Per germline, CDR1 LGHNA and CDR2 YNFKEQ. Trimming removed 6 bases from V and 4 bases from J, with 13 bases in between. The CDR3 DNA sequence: TGTGCCAGCAGGGTCGCCGCGGGGTACAATGAGCAGTTCTTC. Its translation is CASRVAAGYNEQFF.

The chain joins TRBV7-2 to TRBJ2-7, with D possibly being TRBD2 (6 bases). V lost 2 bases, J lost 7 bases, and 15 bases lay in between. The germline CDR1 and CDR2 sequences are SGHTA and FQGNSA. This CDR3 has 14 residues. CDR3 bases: TGTGCCAGCAGCTTATCAGGAGGGCCAAAAGAGCAGTACTTC. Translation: CASSLSGGPKEQYF.

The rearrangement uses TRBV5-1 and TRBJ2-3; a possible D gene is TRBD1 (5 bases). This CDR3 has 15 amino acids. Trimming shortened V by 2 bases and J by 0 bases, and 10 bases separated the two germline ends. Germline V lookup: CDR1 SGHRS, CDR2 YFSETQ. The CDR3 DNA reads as TGCGCCAGCAGCTTTACGACAGCAAGCACAGATACGCAGTATTTT. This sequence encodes CASSFTTASTDTQYF.

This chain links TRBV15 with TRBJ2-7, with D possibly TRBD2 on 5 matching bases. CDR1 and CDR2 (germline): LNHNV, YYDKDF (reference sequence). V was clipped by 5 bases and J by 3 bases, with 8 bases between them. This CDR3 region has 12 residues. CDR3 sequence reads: CATSSRGYEQYF. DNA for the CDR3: TGTGCCACCAGCTCCCGGGGCTACGAGCAGTACTTC.

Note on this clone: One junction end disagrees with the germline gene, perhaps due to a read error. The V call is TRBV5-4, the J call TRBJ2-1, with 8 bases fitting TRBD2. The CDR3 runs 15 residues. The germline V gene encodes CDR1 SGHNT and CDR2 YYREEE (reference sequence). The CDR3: CASSIGGASHNEQFF. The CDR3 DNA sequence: TGTGCCAGCAGCATCGGGGGGGCCTCCCACAATGAGCAGTTCTTC.

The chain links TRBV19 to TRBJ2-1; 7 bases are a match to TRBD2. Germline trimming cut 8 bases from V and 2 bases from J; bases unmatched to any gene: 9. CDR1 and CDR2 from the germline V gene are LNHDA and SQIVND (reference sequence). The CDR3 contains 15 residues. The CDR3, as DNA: TGTGCCAGTTCCCGAACTAGCGATACCTACAATGAGCAGTTCTTC. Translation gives CASSRTSDTYNEQFF. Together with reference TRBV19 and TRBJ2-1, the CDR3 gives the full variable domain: DGGITQSPKYLFRKEGQNVTLSCEQNLNHDAMYWYRQDPGQGLRLIYYSQIVNDFQKGDIAEGYSVSREKKESFPLTVTSAQKNPTAFYLCASSRTSDTYNEQFFGPGTRLTVL.

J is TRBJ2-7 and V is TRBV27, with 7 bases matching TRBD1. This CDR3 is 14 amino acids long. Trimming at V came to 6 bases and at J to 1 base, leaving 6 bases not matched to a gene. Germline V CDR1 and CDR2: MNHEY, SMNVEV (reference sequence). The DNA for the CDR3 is TGTGCCAGCAGGACCCGGGACAGATCCTACGAGCAGTACTTC. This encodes CASRTRDRSYEQYF.

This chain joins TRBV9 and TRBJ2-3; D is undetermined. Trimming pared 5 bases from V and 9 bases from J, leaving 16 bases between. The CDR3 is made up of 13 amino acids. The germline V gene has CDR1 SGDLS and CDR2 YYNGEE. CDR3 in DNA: TGTGCCAGCAGACTGATCCTGCCCGGGACGCAGTATTTT. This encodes CASRLILPGTQYF. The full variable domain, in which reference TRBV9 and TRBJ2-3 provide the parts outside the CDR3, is DSGVTQTPKHLITATGQRVTLRCSPRSGDLSVYWYQQSLDQGLQFLIQYYNGEERAKGNILERFSAQQFPDLHSELNLSSLELGDSALYFCASRLILPGTQYFGPGTRLTVL.

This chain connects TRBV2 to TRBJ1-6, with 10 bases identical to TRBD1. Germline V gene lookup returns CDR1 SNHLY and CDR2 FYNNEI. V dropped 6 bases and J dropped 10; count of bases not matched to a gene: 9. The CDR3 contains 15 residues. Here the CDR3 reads CASRTGTGAASPLHF. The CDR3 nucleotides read TGTGCCAGCAGGACGGGGACAGGGGCCGCATCACCCCTCCACTTT.

The CDR3 bases are TGTGCCAGCAGCTTAGCGGGGGTAGCGGGGGTCTACGAGCAGTACTTC. Translating it yields CASSLAGVAGVYEQYF. This chain joins TRBV7-6 and TRBJ2-7; 9 nucleotides line up with TRBD2. Germline V gene data show CDR1 as SGHVS and CDR2 as FNYEAQ. This CDR3 has 16 amino acids. The ends lost 0 bases at V and 3 bases at J; junction bases unmatched: 6.

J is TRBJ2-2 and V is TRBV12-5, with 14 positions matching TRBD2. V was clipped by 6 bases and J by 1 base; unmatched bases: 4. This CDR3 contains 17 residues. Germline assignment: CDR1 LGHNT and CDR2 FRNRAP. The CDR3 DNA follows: TGTGCTAGTGGCGCTGGGACTAGCGGGAGGAACACCGGGGAGCTGTTTTTT. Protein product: CASGAGTSGRNTGELFF.

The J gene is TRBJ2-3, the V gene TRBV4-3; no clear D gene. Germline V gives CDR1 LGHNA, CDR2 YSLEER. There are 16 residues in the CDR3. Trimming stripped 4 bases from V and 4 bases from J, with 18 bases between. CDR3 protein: CASSPIARNPPDTQYF. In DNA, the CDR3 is TGCGCCAGCAGCCCCATAGCCCGCAACCCCCCAGATACGCAGTATTTT.

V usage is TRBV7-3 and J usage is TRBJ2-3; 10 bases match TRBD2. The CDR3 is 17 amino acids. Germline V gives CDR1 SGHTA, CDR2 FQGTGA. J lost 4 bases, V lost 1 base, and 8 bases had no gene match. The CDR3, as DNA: TGTGCCAGCAGCTTAAAGGGGGTCAGCGGGGGGGCAGATACGCAGTATTTT. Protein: CASSLKGVSGGADTQYF.

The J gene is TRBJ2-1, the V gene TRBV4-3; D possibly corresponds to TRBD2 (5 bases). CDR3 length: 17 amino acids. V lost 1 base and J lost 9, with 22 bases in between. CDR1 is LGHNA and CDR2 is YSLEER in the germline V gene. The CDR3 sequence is CASSQGGAGIARSEQFF. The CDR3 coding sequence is TGCGCCAGCAGCCAAGGGGGAGCCGGAATAGCCCGGAGTGAGCAGTTCTTC.

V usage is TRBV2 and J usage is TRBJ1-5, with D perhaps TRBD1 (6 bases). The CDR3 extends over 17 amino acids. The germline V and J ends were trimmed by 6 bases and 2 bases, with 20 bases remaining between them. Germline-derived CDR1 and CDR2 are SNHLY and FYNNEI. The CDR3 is CASRGGGGRRGNQPQHF. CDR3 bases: TGTGCCAGCAGAGGGGGAGGGGGTAGGAGGGGCAATCAGCCCCAGCATTTT.

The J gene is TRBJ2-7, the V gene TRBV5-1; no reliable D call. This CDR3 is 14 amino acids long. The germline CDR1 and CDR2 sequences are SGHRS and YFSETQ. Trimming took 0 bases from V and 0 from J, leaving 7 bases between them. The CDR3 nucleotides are TGCGCCAGCAGCTTGGCCGTTAACTCCTACGAGCAGTACTTC. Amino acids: CASSLAVNSYEQYF.

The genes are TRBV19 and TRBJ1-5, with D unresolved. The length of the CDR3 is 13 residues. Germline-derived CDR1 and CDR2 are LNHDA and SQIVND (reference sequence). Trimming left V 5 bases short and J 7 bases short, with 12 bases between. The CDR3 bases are TGTGCCAGTAGTTTTCAAGCGCGGCAGCCCCAGCATTTT. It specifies CASSFQARQPQHF.

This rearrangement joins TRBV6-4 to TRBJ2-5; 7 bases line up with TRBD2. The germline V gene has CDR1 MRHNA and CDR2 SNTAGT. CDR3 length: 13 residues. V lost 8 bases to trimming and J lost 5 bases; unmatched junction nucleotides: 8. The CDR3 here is CASSQREGETQYF. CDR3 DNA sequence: TGTGCCAGCTCTCAGAGGGAGGGGGAGACCCAGTACTTC.

The CDR3 region is CASSYGRRGAEAFF. The CDR3 nucleotides read TGTGCCAGCAGTTACGGGCGCAGGGGTGCCGAAGCTTTCTTT. This sequence joins TRBV6-5 and TRBJ1-1, with D maybe TRBD1 (6 bases). The CDR3 contains 14 residues. The V and J ends lost 2 bases and 8 bases respectively, with 15 bases between them. Looked up from germline, CDR1 is MNHEY and CDR2 is SVGAGI.

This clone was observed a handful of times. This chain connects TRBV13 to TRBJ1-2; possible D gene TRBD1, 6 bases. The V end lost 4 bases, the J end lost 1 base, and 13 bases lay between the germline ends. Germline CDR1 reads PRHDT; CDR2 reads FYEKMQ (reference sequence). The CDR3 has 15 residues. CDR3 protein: CASSSGSGVNYGYTF. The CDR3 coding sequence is TGTGCCAGCAGCTCCGGCTCAGGGGTTAACTATGGCTACACCTTC.